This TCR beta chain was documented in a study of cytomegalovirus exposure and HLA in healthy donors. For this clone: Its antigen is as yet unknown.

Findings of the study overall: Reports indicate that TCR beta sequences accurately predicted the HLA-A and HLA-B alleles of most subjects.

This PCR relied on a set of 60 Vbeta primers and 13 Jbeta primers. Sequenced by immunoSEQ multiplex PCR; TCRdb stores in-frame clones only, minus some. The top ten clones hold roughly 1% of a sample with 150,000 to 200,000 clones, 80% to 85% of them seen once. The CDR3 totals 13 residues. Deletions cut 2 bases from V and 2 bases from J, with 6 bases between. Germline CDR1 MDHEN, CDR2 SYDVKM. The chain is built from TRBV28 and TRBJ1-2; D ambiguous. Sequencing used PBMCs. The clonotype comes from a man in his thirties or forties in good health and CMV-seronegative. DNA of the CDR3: TGTGCCAGCAGTTTAGGAGCGAACTATGGCTACACCTTC. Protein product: CASSLGANYGYTF.